This TCR beta chain was captured by sequencing in a study of identical twins. This clonotype has only a few counts. Deletions cut 7 bases from V and 11 bases from J, with 20 bases between. There are 13 residues in the CDR3. The authors used template switching to add a universal primer site and gave cDNA unique molecular identifiers. TCRdb re-called the 5' RACE reads through MiXCR, storing one row per CDR3 protein. The data contain about 190,000 distinct CDR3 sequences, less than 20% of them singletons. These same records also appear under a second study, on T cells expressing NK-cell markers. Per that paper: Roughly 1.0-8% of CD8+ T cells in roughly six donors belonged to dominant NKG2C+ clonotypes. Leadership of the CD3+CD56-NKG2C+ fraction also belonged to these clonotypes in four donors.

Sequencing was done on a sample of CD8+ T cells sorted from blood. This TCR was sampled from a woman aged 18-35 years in good health. The chain has TRBV12-3 or TRBV12-4 and TRBJ1-2; TRBD1 might be the D (5 bases). DNA of the CDR3: TGTGCCAGCACTTACGGGGCGGGGGTGAAGTACACCTTC. It is translated as CASTYGAGVKYTF.